A selection of T cell receptor beta chains follows, all from one sample in a study of blood T cell repertoires in COVID-19. Assay used: immunoSEQ multiplex PCR; TCRdb lists only in-frame clones, some missing. The data contain fewer than 250,000 clones, around four fifths of them singletons. The material sequenced was peripheral blood. The receptors come from a woman over 75 with COVID-19, enrolled during active disease. The CDR3 runs from the conserved cysteine through the conserved F or W. The order of the fields is J gene, V gene, D gene, clone size, CDR3 protein, CDR3 DNA. D genes are given only for firm matches. Only some rows state a clone size, as once, few, many or a class for expanded clones.

TRBJ1-1,TRBV30,TRBD1,-,CAWSAAGGLLAFF,TGTGCCTGGAGTGCGGCAGGGGGCCTCCTGGCTTTCTTT
TRBJ1-6,TRBV11-2,TRBD1,-,CASSWSGTGGFSPLHF,TGTGCCAGCAGCTGGTCCGGGACAGGGGGCTTTTCACCCCTCCACTTT
TRBJ1-2,TRBV30,TRBD1,-,CAWNQGGGYTF,TGTGCCTGGAATCAGGGGGGAGGCTACACCTTC
TRBJ1-4,TRBV25-1,TRBD1,-,CASSPGQLTLNEKLFF,TGTGCCAGCAGCCCGGGACAGCTAACTCTTAATGAAAAACTGTTTTTT
TRBJ1-1,TRBV19,TRBD1,-,CASRGQGNTEAFF,TGTGCCAGTAGGGGACAGGGAAACACTGAAGCTTTCTTT
TRBJ1-5,TRBV19,-,-,CASSMGAGDQPQHF,TGTGCCAGTAGTATGGGTGCGGGGGATCAGCCCCAGCATTTT
TRBJ2-3,TRBV4-1,-,-,CASSRSGITDTQYF,TGCGCCAGCAGCCGATCCGGGATCACAGATACGCAGTATTTT
TRBJ2-7,TRBV11-3,-,-,CASSPPSLREYEQYF,TGTGCCAGCAGCCCCCCCAGCTTGAGGGAATACGAGCAGTACTTC
TRBJ1-2,TRBV29-1,-,-,CSVVLGLSGISF,TGCAGCGTCGTTCTCGGACTCTCGGGTATCTCCTTC
TRBJ1-6,TRBV28,TRBD1,once,CASRGGLAYNSPLHF,TGTGCCAGCAGAGGGGGCTTGGCCTATAATTCACCCCTCCACTTT
TRBJ1-6,TRBV18,-,-,CASSPSRGSYSPLHF,TGTGCCAGCTCACCATCAAGGGGCTCGTATTCACCCCTCCACTTT
TRBJ1-1,TRBV10-2,-,-,CASSESSEAFF,TGCGCCAGCAGTGAGTCGAGTGAAGCTTTCTTT
TRBJ1-5,TRBV27,-,-,CASSLNRVIQPQHF,TGTGCCAGCAGTTTAAACAGGGTAATTCAGCCCCAGCATTTT
TRBJ1-2,TRBV28,-,-,CASTPYQGRANYGYTF,TGTGCCAGCACCCCCTATCAGGGCCGCGCTAACTATGGCTACACCTTC
TRBJ2-3,TRBV7-9,TRBD2,once,CASSLTLAGGNDTQYF,TGTGCCAGCAGCTTAACCCTAGCGGGGGGCAACGATACGCAGTATTTT
TRBJ1-2,TRBV2,TRBD1,-,CASKTQGLYYGYTF,TGTGCCAGCAAAACACAGGGGTTATACTATGGCTACACCTTC
TRBJ1-1,TRBV4-1,-,-,CASSQEAVDTEAFF,TGCGCCAGCAGCCAAGAGGCGGTGGACACTGAAGCTTTCTTT
TRBJ2-3,TRBV7-6,TRBD1,-,CASSSRTGGLVTDTQYF,TGTGCCAGCAGCTCTCGGACAGGGGGGTTAGTCACAGATACGCAGTATTTT
TRBJ2-3,TRBV19,TRBD2,-,CASTQRPASGGPASSTDTQYF,TGTGCCAGTACCCAACGCCCGGCTAGCGGGGGACCGGCTTCTAGCACAGATACGCAGTATTTT
TRBJ1-5,TRBV5-6,TRBD1,-,CASSFGQGAGVKPQHF,TGTGCCAGCAGCTTCGGACAGGGGGCTGGGGTGAAGCCCCAGCATTTT
TRBJ1-1,TRBV28,TRBD1,-,CASSPGTGGTREAFF,TGTGCCAGCAGTCCTGGGACAGGGGGAACAAGGGAAGCTTTCTTT
TRBJ2-2,TRBV10-3,TRBD2,-,CAMKASGGTTGELFF,TGTGCCATGAAAGCTAGCGGGGGGACCACCGGGGAGCTGTTTTTT
TRBJ2-2,TRBV19,-,once,CASSIGGASTGELFF,TGTGCCAGTAGTATAGGCGGGGCCTCAACCGGGGAGCTGTTTTTT
TRBJ1-5,TRBV10-3,TRBD1,-,CAISEGTGVIQPQHF,TGTGCCATCAGTGAGGGGACAGGGGTTATTCAGCCCCAGCATTTT
TRBJ1-1,TRBV2,-,-,CASSVEGNTEAFF,TGTGCCAGCAGTGTTGAGGGGAACACTGAAGCTTTCTTT
TRBJ1-4,TRBV7-2,-,-,CASKPGGSNEKLFF,TGTGCCAGCAAACCCGGGGGGTCTAATGAAAAACTGTTTTTT
TRBJ1-2,TRBV19,TRBD1,-,CASSPARGDYGYTF,TGTGCCAGTAGCCCGGCCAGGGGGGACTATGGCTACACCTTC
TRBJ2-2,TRBV5-4,-,-,CASSTQAPGGTGELFF,TGTGCCAGCAGCACGCAGGCCCCAGGTGGCACCGGGGAGCTGTTTTTT
TRBJ1-1,TRBV7-2,-,-,CASSLAGRGTEAFF,TGTGCCAGCAGCTTAGCCGGCAGGGGCACTGAAGCTTTCTTT
TRBJ2-5,TRBV9,-,-,CASSPNVGAGETQYF,TGTGCCAGCAGCCCAAACGTGGGGGCGGGAGAGACCCAGTACTTC
TRBJ2-2,TRBV21-1,-,-,CASSPPGSSGGGSGTGELFF,TGTGCCAGCAGCCCTCCCGGTAGTAGCGGGGGAGGGTCCGGCACCGGGGAGCTGTTTTTT
TRBJ2-1,TRBV12-3/TRBV12-4,-,-,CASSPGSRQFF,TGTGCCAGCAGTCCAGGTTCGAGGCAGTTCTTC
TRBJ2-1,TRBV19,TRBD1,-,CASSISATGAWDNEQFF,TGTGCCAGTAGTATTTCCGCGACAGGGGCATGGGACAATGAGCAGTTCTTC
TRBJ2-3,TRBV9,TRBD1,-,CASSADRLIDTQYF,TGTGCCAGCAGCGCGGACAGGTTAATAGATACGCAGTATTTT
TRBJ1-2,TRBV3-1/TRBV3-2,-,-,CASSQGDTGGYTF,TGTGCCAGCAGCCAAGGCGATACAGGGGGCTACACCTTC
TRBJ1-2,TRBV5-6,-,once,CASSLAAGASYGYTF,TGTGCCAGCAGCTTGGCCGCAGGGGCAAGTTATGGCTACACCTTC
TRBJ1-1,TRBV7-9,TRBD1,-,CASSNNRGPEAFF,TGTGCCAGCAGCAATAACAGGGGCCCTGAAGCTTTCTTT
TRBJ1-2,TRBV7-3,-,-,CASSPNPGNYGYTF,TGTGCCAGCAGCCCCAACCCAGGGAACTATGGCTACACCTTC
TRBJ1-2,TRBV6-5,-,-,CASSYSYIGDGYTF,TGTGCCAGCAGTTACTCGTATATAGGAGATGGCTACACCTTC
TRBJ1-1,TRBV6-5,-,-,CASSRGLNTEAFF,TGTGCCAGCAGCCGCGGCCTTAACACTGAAGCTTTCTTT
TRBJ2-1,TRBV7-2,TRBD1,-,CASKPGQQRAEQFF,TGTGCCAGCAAGCCGGGACAGCAGAGGGCTGAGCAGTTCTTC
TRBJ1-5,TRBV6-5,-,-,CASKWGGSSNQPQHF,TGTGCCAGCAAGTGGGGGGGCTCGAGCAATCAGCCCCAGCATTTT
TRBJ1-1,TRBV2,-,-,CASSAATGLTNTEAFF,TGTGCCAGCAGTGCCGCAACGGGACTCACGAACACTGAAGCTTTCTTT
TRBJ2-2,TRBV9,-,-,CASSVLTGELFF,TGTGCCAGCAGCGTACTTACCGGGGAGCTGTTTTTT
TRBJ1-4,TRBV6-5,-,-,CASGFNGESRFF,TGTGCCAGCGGTTTTAATGGAGAGAGTAGATTTTTT
TRBJ1-1,TRBV6-2/TRBV6-3,-,-,CASSYSEARGLNTEAFF,TGTGCCAGCAGTTACTCGGAGGCGCGGGGCTTGAACACTGAAGCTTTCTTT